The 22 T cell receptor beta chains reported below all come from one sample, sequenced in a study of blood T cell repertoires in COVID-19. Clones were read by immunoSEQ multiplex PCR, and TCRdb kept only the in-frame ones, dropping some. Altogether 80,000 to 90,000 clones are present, approximately 86% being singletons, with the ten largest covering about 5.1%. Source material: peripheral blood. These receptor sequences come from a man aged 35 to 55 with acute or convalescent COVID-19.

J is TRBJ2-2 and V is TRBV9, with 10 bases that match TRBD2. J was trimmed by 0 bases and V by 1 base; bases with no gene match: 3. Germline CDR1 and CDR2: SGDLS and YYNGEE. The CDR3 spans 17 residues. CDR3 nucleotide sequence: TGTGCCAGCAGCGTATCTAGCGGGAGCCCGAACACCGGGGAGCTGTTTTTT. Translation: CASSVSSGSPNTGELFF.

The sample holds a few counts of this clone. CDR3 nucleotide sequence: TGCGCCAGCAGACCCGGGTCCACGAACACCGGGGAGCTGTTTTTT. Its translation is CASRPGSTNTGELFF. V gene TRBV5-1 combines with J gene TRBJ2-2, with D unresolved. CDR1 is SGHRS and CDR2 is YFSETQ in the germline V gene. The CDR3 has 15 amino acids. V dropped 5 bases and J dropped 0 bases, with 11 bases sitting between them.

The CDR3 reads CASSFTSGGITDTQYF. The CDR3 region has the DNA TGTGCCAGCAGCTTTACTAGCGGGGGAATCACAGATACGCAGTATTTT. The rearrangement joins TRBV7-9 to TRBJ2-3, with 11 bases matching TRBD2. This CDR3 comprises 16 residues. V lost 3 bases, J lost 2 bases, and 4 bases stayed unmatched. CDR1 SEHNR and CDR2 FQNEAQ come from the germline V gene (reference sequence).

The CDR3 here is CASRRRREGEKLFF. The CDR3, as DNA: TGTGCCAGCAGGAGGCGTCGGGAAGGTGAAAAACTGTTTTTT. J is TRBJ1-4 and V is TRBV5-6; D is ambiguous. Germline V lookup: CDR1 SGHDT, CDR2 YYEEEE. The CDR3 is 14 amino acids. V lost 5 bases, J lost 7 bases, and 15 bases lay in between. Full variable domain (outside the CDR3, taken from reference TRBV5-6 and TRBJ1-4): DAGVTQSPTHLIKTRGQQVTLRCSPKSGHDTVSWYQQALGQGPQFIFQYYEEEERQRGNFPDRFSGHQFPNYSSELNVNALLLGDSALYLCASRRRREGEKLFFGSGTQLSVL.

The chain is built from TRBV9 and TRBJ2-3; the D is unclear. The length of the CDR3 is 15 residues. V lost 0 bases to trimming and J lost 3 bases, with 11 bases between them. The germline gives CDR1 SGDLS, CDR2 YYNGEE. The CDR3 DNA is TGTGCCAGCAGCGTAGGTGTTTCGAGGACAGATACGCAGTATTTT. Translation: CASSVGVSRTDTQYF.

The V gene is TRBV6-4, the J gene TRBJ1-2; D ambiguous. Between the trimmed V and J ends, which lost 0 bases and 7 bases, there was a span of 9 bases. This CDR3 is 13 amino acids long. Germline CDR1 reads MRHNA; CDR2 reads SNTAGT. Here the CDR3 DNA reads TGTGCCAGCAGTGACTCGAGAGGGAGTGGCTACACCTTC. Translated, it gives CASSDSRGSGYTF.

This chain connects TRBV5-4 to TRBJ2-1; 9 bases are a match to TRBD2. This CDR3 comprises 16 residues. The germline gives CDR1 SGHNT, CDR2 YYREEE (reference sequence). V shed 3 bases, J shed 6 bases, and the junction held 10 bases outside the gene matches. The CDR3 loop reads CASSSIIGTSINEQFF. CDR3 DNA sequence: TGTGCCAGCAGCTCTATAATCGGGACTAGCATCAATGAGCAGTTCTTC.

The chain joins TRBV7-2 to TRBJ1-2, with TRBD1 matching 7 bases. With V trimmed by 3 bases and J by 5 bases, 12 bases remained unmatched. The CDR3 has 16 residues. CDR1 and CDR2 from the germline V gene are SGHTA and FQGNSA. The CDR3 loop is CASSLSLEQGKYGYTF. The CDR3 region has the DNA TGTGCCAGCAGCTTGAGTCTCGAACAGGGGAAGTATGGCTACACCTTC.

The rearrangement uses TRBV12-3 or TRBV12-4 and TRBJ1-5; no definite D call. This CDR3 spans 13 amino acids. V lost 1 base to trimming and J lost 11 bases, with 12 bases between them. The CDR3 sequence: CASSLGGSKTQHF. CDR3 sequence (DNA): TGTGCCAGCAGTTTAGGAGGGTCAAAGACCCAGCATTTT.

The chain uses TRBV6-2 or TRBV6-3 and TRBJ1-2, with 7 positions matching TRBD1. Germline trimming cut 2 bases from V and 8 bases from J; bases unmatched to any gene: 2. Germline V lookup: CDR1 MNHEY, CDR2 SVGEGT. This CDR3 is 12 amino acids long. The CDR3 bases are TGTGCCAGCAGTTACCCAGGGGGAGGCTACACCTTC. The encoded protein is CASSYPGGGYTF.

This clone appeared once. The V and J genes are TRBV6-5 and TRBJ2-3, with 10 bases aligning to TRBD2. CDR1 is MNHEY and CDR2 is SVGAGI in the germline V gene. The CDR3 loop spans 15 amino acids. V shed 5 bases and J 3 bases; nucleotides not matched to a gene: 5. The CDR3 is CASSSGGASTDTQYF. The CDR3 nucleotides are TGTGCCAGCAGTAGCGGGGGGGCCAGTACAGATACGCAGTATTTT.

The genes are TRBV5-1 and TRBJ1-6; the D is unclear. CDR1 SGHRS and CDR2 YFSETQ come from the germline V gene. This CDR3 is built from 14 residues. V lost 0 bases, J lost 10 bases, and 11 bases lay in between. The CDR3 DNA reads as TGCGCCAGCAGCTTGGGGGCAGGAAGCTCACCCCTCCACTTT. Translation: CASSLGAGSSPLHF.

This chain uses TRBV7-2 with TRBJ1-6, with D possibly TRBD1 on 6 matching bases. Trimming shortened V by 0 bases and J by 7 bases, and 10 bases separated the two germline ends. Per germline, CDR1 SGHTA and CDR2 FQGNSA. The CDR3 runs 15 residues. The CDR3 protein is CASSLASTGNSPLHF. DNA for the CDR3: TGTGCCAGCAGCTTAGCGTCAACAGGGAATTCACCCCTCCACTTT.

The CDR3 sequence is CASSPRWGMDYGYTF. CDR3 bases: TGTGCCAGCAGCCCCAGGTGGGGCATGGACTATGGCTACACCTTC. This chain uses TRBV5-5 with TRBJ1-2, with D tentatively TRBD1 (5 bases). This CDR3 region has 15 residues. Trimming cost V 4 bases and J 3 bases, with 16 bases left between them. In germline, CDR1 is SGHKS, CDR2 YYEKEE (reference sequence).

This rearrangement joins TRBV7-2 to TRBJ1-1; D might be TRBD1 (5 bases). The V gene's germline CDR1 is SGHTA and CDR2 FQGNSA. V gave up 1 base and J gave up 1 base, with 10 bases separating them. The CDR3 covers 15 residues. CDR3 nucleotide sequence: TGTGCCAGCAGCTTAGAAGGGGTGCCGAACACTGAAGCTTTCTTT. It codes for CASSLEGVPNTEAFF.

The chain employs TRBV7-2 and TRBJ1-5; no reliable D call. Germline V lookup: CDR1 SGHTA, CDR2 FQGNSA. The CDR3 extends over 16 amino acids. The ends were cut back, 1 base at V and 4 bases at J, with 14 bases in the middle. The CDR3 coding sequence is TGTGCCAGCAGCTTAGATGTGAGCCAGACAAATCAGCCCCAGCATTTT. It is translated as CASSLDVSQTNQPQHF.

This sequence joins TRBV9 and TRBJ1-1, with D maybe TRBD1 (6 bases). Germline CDR1 SGDLS, CDR2 YYNGEE. CDR3 length: 17 residues. Trimming removed 3 bases from V and 5 bases from J, with 23 bases in between. The CDR3 loop reads CASSALGAGAEKTEAFF. CDR3 DNA: TGTGCCAGCAGCGCCCTGGGGGCCGGGGCAGAGAAAACTGAAGCTTTCTTT.

The chain links TRBV10-3 to TRBJ2-6, with D perhaps matching TRBD1 (6 bases). The CDR3 is 18 amino acids. The V gene lost 4 bases and the J gene lost 1 base, with 17 bases spanning the gap. Germline CDR1 and CDR2: ENHRY and SYGVKD. CDR3 DNA: TGTGCCATCAGTGGCCGGGACACCCATAAGTCTGGGGCCAACGTCCTGACTTTC. It translates to CAISGRDTHKSGANVLTF.

This clone was detected once. This rearrangement joins TRBV3-1 (or the pseudogene TRBV3-2) to TRBJ2-1, with TRBD2 as a possible D gene (6 bases). There are 16 residues in the CDR3. V shed 1 base and J shed 0 bases, with 10 bases lying between them. Germline V gene sequence: CDR1 LGHDT, CDR2 YNNKEL (reference sequence). The CDR3 DNA is TGTGCCAGCAGCCAAGTACGGGGGTCCTCCTACAATGAGCAGTTCTTC. Protein product: CASSQVRGSSYNEQFF.

The chain carries TRBV12-3 or TRBV12-4 and TRBJ1-1; TRBD1 matches 7 bases. With 6 bases clipped from V and 4 bases from J, the junction kept 5 bases outside the gene matches. The CDR3 covers 13 residues. The chain's CDR3 is CASSQDRVTEAFF. CDR3 sequence (DNA): TGTGCCAGCAGCCAAGACAGGGTCACTGAAGCTTTCTTT.

CDR3 loop: CASTHGQGPSYEQYF. As DNA, the CDR3 is TGTGCCAGTACCCACGGACAGGGCCCATCCTACGAGCAGTACTTC. The chain recombines TRBV19 with TRBJ2-7; 8 nucleotides line up with TRBD1. The CDR3 contains 15 residues. Germline-derived CDR1 and CDR2 are LNHDA and SQIVND (reference sequence). The ends lost 7 bases at V and 1 base at J; junction bases unmatched: 9. The complete variable domain, with remaining parts taken from reference TRBV19 and TRBJ2-7, reads DGGITQSPKYLFRKEGQNVTLSCEQNLNHDAMYWYRQDPGQGLRLIYYSQIVNDFQKGDIAEGYSVSREKKESFPLTVTSAQKNPTAFYLCASTHGQGPSYEQYFGPGTRLTVT.

Only one count was recorded for this clone. The V and J genes are TRBV30 and TRBJ1-1, with D possibly matching TRBD1 (5 bases). CDR3 length: 16 amino acids. The germline CDR1 and CDR2 sequences are GTSNPN and SVGIG (reference sequence). Trimming took off 0 bases at V and 0 bases at J, with 14 bases between the two ends. The CDR3: CAWSVLSGLMNTEAFF. Here the CDR3 DNA reads TGTGCCTGGAGTGTACTGTCAGGGCTTATGAACACTGAAGCTTTCTTT.